This note documents a single T cell receptor beta chain sequence. The data originate from a study of blood T cells in healthy people across ages. Germline V lookup: CDR1 LGHNA, CDR2 YNFKEQ. Trimming took off 4 bases at V and 11 bases at J, with 18 bases between the two ends. CDR3 length equals 14 residues. Primers used in a second PCR of about 6 to 11 cycles were a sample-barcoded 5' primer and a J-beta primer mix. Each cDNA molecule was tagged by a template-switch adaptor that had 12 random nucleotides. Every sample gave at least 3 million paired-end reads containing CDR3. TCRdb analysed the 5' RACE reads with MiXCR anew, one entry per CDR3 protein. The sample has around 1,900,000 distinct CDR3 sequences; about two fifths are singletons.

This chain links TRBV4-2 with TRBJ2-1; weak D call: TRBD2 (6 bases). Sample: blood. This sequence was found in a human donor in good health. Here the CDR3 reads CASSLGLSGDKQFF. In DNA form, the CDR3 reads TGTGCCAGCAGCCTGGGACTCTCTGGGGATAAGCAGTTCTTC.